A single sample gave rise to the 21 T cell receptor beta chains below, sequenced in a study of beta chain features in type 1 diabetes. These receptors have no identified antigens. Investigators reverse transcribed all isolated RNA, so they sequenced expressed TCRB transcripts. Profiled with immunoSEQ multiplex PCR; TCRdb holds only in-frame clones, not every one. The table has under 850,000 clones, around an eighth seen once. Findings and limits, study-wide: TCRB CDR3s from Type 1 diabetes patients were moderately but significantly shorter in all four CD4+ subsets.

The sample taken for sequencing was naive CD4+ T cells from blood. The receptors shown here come from a man in his late teens or twenties with type 1 diabetes.

Concerning this clone itself: Additional DNA sequences in this sample encode the identical CDR3. V and J are TRBV7-9 and TRBJ1-5; perhaps TRBD1 as D (6 bases). CDR3 size: 13 residues. The germline CDR1 and CDR2 sequences are SEHNR and FQNEAQ (reference sequence). V lost 5 bases and J lost 4, with 9 bases in between. The CDR3 loop reads CASSQTGNQPQHF. In DNA form, the CDR3 reads TGTGCCAGCAGCCAAACAGGGAATCAGCCCCAGCATTTT.

In this sample, this clone turned up a few times. This chain uses TRBV5-1 with TRBJ2-6, with a tentative D call TRBD2 (6 bases). Germline values: CDR1 SGHRS, CDR2 YFSETQ. The V end lost 7 bases, the J end lost 0 bases, and 14 bases lay between the germline ends. The CDR3 is 16 amino acids. The CDR3 loop is CASSKEGTSGANVLTF. CDR3 sequence (DNA): TGCGCCAGCTCAAAGGAGGGTACCTCTGGGGCCAACGTCCTGACTTTC. Using reference TRBV5-1 and TRBJ2-6 for the parts outside the CDR3, the full variable domain is KAGVTQTPRYLIKTRGQQVTLSCSPISGHRSVSWYQQTPGQGLQFLFEYFSETQRNKGNFPGRFSGRQFSNSRSEMNVSTLELGDSALYLCASSKEGTSGANVLTFGAGSRLTVL.

This chain uses TRBV5-6 with TRBJ2-1, with D possibly being TRBD2 (7 bases). The CDR3 contains 14 residues. Germline V lookup: CDR1 SGHDT, CDR2 YYEEEE. The V end was cut by 4 bases, the J end by 2 bases, with 10 bases between. CDR3 region: CASSAGATYNEQFF. In DNA, the CDR3 is TGTGCCAGCAGCGCGGGGGCCACCTACAATGAGCAGTTCTTC. The full variable domain, completed using reference TRBV5-6 and TRBJ2-1, is DAGVTQSPTHLIKTRGQQVTLRCSPKSGHDTVSWYQQALGQGPQFIFQYYEEEERQRGNFPDRFSGHQFPNYSSELNVNALLLGDSALYLCASSAGATYNEQFFGPGTRLTVL.

The V and J genes are TRBV9 and TRBJ1-4; 7 bases match TRBD1. Germline assignment: CDR1 SGDLS and CDR2 YYNGEE. With 5 bases clipped from V and 7 bases from J, the junction kept 11 bases outside the gene matches. The CDR3 length is 15 residues. The CDR3 DNA sequence: TGTGCCAGCAGTGTGAGTGGACAGGTCCCTGAAAAACTGTTTTTT. Translated: CASSVSGQVPEKLFF. Full variable domain (outside the CDR3, taken from reference TRBV9 and TRBJ1-4): DSGVTQTPKHLITATGQRVTLRCSPRSGDLSVYWYQQSLDQGLQFLIQYYNGEERAKGNILERFSAQQFPDLHSELNLSSLELGDSALYFCASSVSGQVPEKLFFGSGTQLSVL.

This clone was seen a few times. J is TRBJ2-1 and V is TRBV29-1; TRBD2 agrees at 8 bases. The CDR3 runs to 13 residues. The junction had 8 bases not matched to a gene; V was cut back by 5 bases and J by 8 bases. Germline CDR1 SQVTM, CDR2 ANQGSEA. The CDR3 region has the DNA TGCAGCGTTTGGACTAGCCCAGGAGATGAGCAGTTCTTC. Amino acids: CSVWTSPGDEQFF.

This clone was seen more than once but under ten times. The chain carries TRBV5-4 and TRBJ1-1; unclear D gene. The germline V gene has CDR1 SGHNT and CDR2 YYREEE (reference sequence). The V and J ends lost 4 bases and 6 bases respectively, with 19 bases between them. CDR3 size: 15 residues. DNA for the CDR3: TGTGCCAGCAGCCGCCCGGACCCACGGGCCGCTGAAGCTTTCTTT. Residues: CASSRPDPRAAEAFF.

The chain joins TRBV7-9 to TRBJ2-2, with D hard to call. Germline CDR1 SEHNR, CDR2 FQNEAQ (reference sequence). With 2 bases removed from V and 6 bases from J, the gap between germline ends came to 13 bases. The CDR3 has 15 residues. This CDR3 is CASSLNLVGAGELFF. CDR3 sequence (DNA): TGTGCCAGCAGCTTAAATCTCGTCGGCGCCGGGGAGCTGTTTTTT.

This clone turned up a few times. This chain links TRBV5-6 with TRBJ1-2; 7 bases map to TRBD1. Germline V gene lookup returns CDR1 SGHDT and CDR2 YYEEEE. The CDR3 sequence is 14 residues long. V trimming: 4 bases; J trimming: 7 bases; junction bases outside the gene matches: 10. The CDR3 region is CASSIDRDYVGYTF. DNA for the CDR3: TGTGCCAGCAGCATAGACAGGGATTACGTTGGCTACACCTTC.

This clone was observed a handful of times. The CDR3 here is CASTLGQLNEQFF. Written as DNA, the CDR3 is TGCGCCAGCACTCTCGGGCAGCTCAATGAGCAGTTCTTC. The gene calls are TRBV5-1 and TRBJ2-1; D unresolved. This CDR3 has 13 residues. Trimming cost V 6 bases and J 6 bases, with 13 bases left between them. Germline CDR1 is SGHRS and CDR2 is YFSETQ.

This clone occurred many times. This chain joins TRBV28 and TRBJ2-1; no reliable D call. CDR1 and CDR2 from the germline V gene are MDHEN and SYDVKM. The CDR3 extends over 11 amino acids. The V and J ends lost 6 bases and 14 bases respectively, with 14 bases between them. The CDR3 DNA is TGTGCCAGCAGGGCCCAGTTGGTGGAGTTCTTC. It codes for CASRAQLVEFF.

The V and J genes are TRBV5-1 and TRBJ1-1; TRBD1 is a possible D gene (5 bases). The germline V gene has CDR1 SGHRS and CDR2 YFSETQ. V shed 0 bases and J shed 4 bases, with 16 bases lying between them. The CDR3 runs 16 residues. This CDR3 is CASSLVEGPPSTEAFF. DNA for the CDR3: TGCGCCAGCAGCTTGGTCGAGGGGCCACCGAGCACTGAAGCTTTCTTT.

This clone was found a few times. Here the CDR3 DNA reads TGTGCCTGGGATGGGACAGGGGCATATGGCTACACCTTC. Amino acids: CAWDGTGAYGYTF. The gene calls are TRBV30 and TRBJ1-2, with 10 bases aligning to TRBD1. The CDR3 runs to 13 residues. Germline CDR1 and CDR2: GTSNPN and SVGIG (reference sequence). V was clipped by 5 bases and J by 5 bases; unmatched bases: 5.

This clone came up a few times. The chain links TRBV2 to TRBJ1-1; TRBD1 is a possible D gene (5 bases). Between the trimmed V and J ends, which lost 0 bases and 11 bases, there was a span of 16 bases. The germline CDR1 and CDR2 sequences are SNHLY and FYNNEI. This CDR3 is built from 14 residues. CDR3 nucleotide sequence: TGTGCCAGCAGTGAAGCCCCCCCGGGGGGTGAGGCTTTCTTT. Protein: CASSEAPPGGEAFF.

This chain connects TRBV27 to TRBJ1-1, with D uncertain. V shed 8 bases and J shed 0 bases, with 10 bases lying between them. The CDR3 consists of 13 residues. CDR1 and CDR2 (germline): MNHEY, SMNVEV (reference sequence). CDR3 region: CASGVMMNTEAFF. In nucleotides, the CDR3 is TGTGCCAGCGGGGTAATGATGAACACTGAAGCTTTCTTT.

The rearrangement joins TRBV7-8 to TRBJ1-1, with no clear D. The CDR3 is made up of 14 amino acids. Between the trimmed V and J ends, which lost 1 base and 6 bases, there was a span of 12 bases. Germline loops: CDR1 SGHVS, CDR2 FQNEAQ. The CDR3 DNA sequence: TGTGCCAGCAGCTTAGAACATGAGGTGGCTGAAGCTTTCTTT. It yields the protein CASSLEHEVAEAFF. The variable domain in full, with the rest retrieved from reference TRBV7-8 and TRBJ1-1, is GAGVSQSPRYKVAKRGQDVALRCDPISGHVSLFWYQQALGQGPEFLTYFQNEAQLDKSGLPSDRFFAERPEGSVSTLKIQRTQQEDSAVYLCASSLEHEVAEAFFGQGTRLTVV.

This clone was counted between two and nine times. The chain has TRBV25-1 and TRBJ2-5; 7 bases line up with TRBD2. After removal of 5 bases from V and 1 base from J, the junction contained 4 bases not matched to a gene. The CDR3 extends over 14 amino acids. CDR1 is MGHDK and CDR2 is SYGVNS in the germline V gene. Here the CDR3 reads CASSHPGGQETQYF. The CDR3, as DNA: TGTGCCAGCAGTCACCCGGGGGGCCAAGAGACCCAGTACTTC.

This clone turned up a few times. The chain joins TRBV2 to TRBJ1-5, with D tentatively TRBD1 (5 bases). Germline loops: CDR1 SNHLY, CDR2 FYNNEI. V lost 6 bases, J lost 4 bases, and 16 bases lay in between. This CDR3 is 15 amino acids long. CDR3 sequence reads: CASSPRGPGNQPQHF. CDR3 coding DNA: TGTGCCAGCAGCCCCCGGGGCCCTGGTAATCAGCCCCAGCATTTT.

V gene TRBV23-1 combines with J gene TRBJ2-5; D uncertain. TRBV23-1 is flagged as an ORF with uncertain function. V dropped 3 bases and J dropped 2 bases, with 4 bases sitting between them. The CDR3 is 12 residues long. CDR3 sequence (DNA): TGCGCCAGCAGTCACCAACAAGAGACCCAGTACTTC. This translates into CASSHQQETQYF.

This clone was recorded a few times. CDR3 protein: CASSSGTGDEADTQYF. The CDR3 DNA sequence: TGCGCCAGCAGCTCCGGGACAGGGGATGAGGCAGATACGCAGTATTTT. This chain links TRBV5-1 with TRBJ2-3; 10 nucleotides match TRBD1. The CDR3 runs 16 residues. V lost 3 bases to trimming and J lost 4 bases; unmatched junction nucleotides: 8. Germline V gives CDR1 SGHRS, CDR2 YFSETQ.

The J gene is TRBJ1-1, the V gene TRBV19; D is uncertain. The germline V gene encodes CDR1 LNHDA and CDR2 SQIVND (reference sequence). V was shortened by 1 base and J by 1 base, with 10 bases between the two germline ends. This CDR3 has 15 residues. CDR3 sequence: CASSIAGDRNTEAFF. CDR3 sequence (DNA): TGTGCCAGTAGTATAGCTGGGGATCGGAACACTGAAGCTTTCTTT.

This clone came up a few times. The chain is built from TRBV5-6 and TRBJ1-5; D might be TRBD1 (5 bases). The CDR3 covers 16 residues. Trimming removed 1 base from V and 6 bases from J, with 17 bases in between. Per the germline V gene, CDR1 is SGHDT and CDR2 is YYEEEE. The CDR3 coding sequence is TGTGCCAGCAGCTTGTGGCAGGGTGGTCTCCCTCAGCCCCAGCATTTT. Its translation is CASSLWQGGLPQPQHF. The full variable domain, completed using reference TRBV5-6 and TRBJ1-5, is DAGVTQSPTHLIKTRGQQVTLRCSPKSGHDTVSWYQQALGQGPQFIFQYYEEEERQRGNFPDRFSGHQFPNYSSELNVNALLLGDSALYLCASSLWQGGLPQPQHFGDGTRLSIL.